This TCR beta chain appears in the sequencing data of a study of T-cell memory formation after mild COVID-19. CDR1 and CDR2 from the germline V gene are MNHEY and SVGAGI. This CDR3 comprises 14 residues. V was clipped by 0 bases and J by 8 bases, with 11 bases between them. This clonotype has at least ten counts. The antigen is not known. General study findings and limits: Shrinking CD4+ clones were chiefly CM and EM; CD8+ ones were chiefly EMRA. SARS-CoV-2 specificity was not confirmed for second-wave clones peaking on day 37.

Via MiXCR, TCRdb re-called the 5' RACE reads, giving one row per CDR3 protein. The top ten clones hold around 20% of a sample with some 350,000 distinct CDR3 sequences, 15% to 20% of them seen once. The origin of this receptor is a man aged 18 to 30 who had mild COVID-19 (a few samples of this study predate the infection). Cell type and time point are not known. This chain connects TRBV6-5 to TRBJ2-1; D is possibly TRBD2 (5 bases). The sequenced sample was PBMCs or a T cell subset sorted from them (not recorded which). The DNA of the CDR3 is TGTGCCAGCAGTTACTCGCTAGCCCAGGATGAGCAGTTCTTC. Encoded protein: CASSYSLAQDEQFF.